The 18 T cell receptor beta chains below were found in one sample sequenced in a study of human thymus T cells. TCRdb's copy holds only in-frame clones and misses some; the assay was immunoSEQ multiplex PCR. The data contain some 80,000 clones, just over 95% of them singletons. Thymus pieces cut out during corrective heart surgery were the tissue that was used. The sample was thymus tissue. Receptors were obtained from a boy under two years old with a congenital heart defect but otherwise immunologically healthy.

The chain has TRBV10-3 and TRBJ2-7, with 12 bases identical to TRBD2. The germline V gene has CDR1 ENHRY and CDR2 SYGVKD. Losses at the gene ends were 5 bases for V and 3 bases for J; bases not matched to a gene: 8. The CDR3 contains 16 residues. The CDR3 sequence: CAISTRTSGDHYEQYF. The CDR3 nucleotides are TGTGCCATCAGTACACGGACTAGCGGGGACCACTACGAGCAGTACTTC.

The gene calls are TRBV4-3 and TRBJ2-7; a possible D gene is TRBD1 (5 bases). CDR1 is LGHNA and CDR2 is YSLEER in the germline V gene. The length of the CDR3 is 15 residues. The germline V and J ends were trimmed by 1 base and 3 bases, with 13 bases remaining between them. CDR3 DNA: TGCGCCAGCAGCCAAGTAGAAGCAGGGATCTACGAGCAGTACTTC. Its protein product is CASSQVEAGIYEQYF.

The chain recombines TRBV10-2 with TRBJ2-1; TRBD2 matches 11 bases. The CDR3 consists of 17 residues. The germline CDR1 and CDR2 sequences are WSHSY and SAAADI. Unmatched junction bases numbered 16, after V lost 7 bases and J lost 8 bases. The CDR3 here is CASTRELAGGMVYEQFF. CDR3 DNA sequence: TGCGCCAGCACTAGAGAGCTAGCGGGAGGAATGGTCTATGAGCAGTTCTTC.

The chain combines TRBV5-4 with TRBJ1-2, with 7 bases identical to TRBD1. Germline lookup yields CDR1 SGHNT and CDR2 YYREEE (reference sequence). CDR3 size: 18 residues. V lost 4 bases and J lost 2; bases outside the gene matches: 17. The DNA of the CDR3 is TGTGCCAGCAGCCCTGACGTCTATCAGGGGGGGTTCAACTATGGCTACACCTTC. It yields the protein CASSPDVYQGGFNYGYTF.

The rearrangement joins TRBV4-2 to TRBJ2-1; possible D gene TRBD1, 6 bases. The CDR3 consists of 17 residues. The germline CDR1 and CDR2 sequences are LGHNA and YNFKEQ. Between the trimmed V and J ends, which lost 5 bases and 0 bases, there was a span of 17 bases. The DNA of the CDR3 is TGTGCCAGCAGCAAGGAACCTGGACAGTACTCCTACAATGAGCAGTTCTTC. It codes for CASSKEPGQYSYNEQFF.

In nucleotides, the CDR3 is TGTGCCAGCATTCAGGGGGGTATCGGAGGCGAGCAGTACTTC. It yields the protein CASIQGGIGGEQYF. This chain links TRBV2 with TRBJ2-7; possible D gene TRBD1, 7 bases. V gave up 7 bases and J gave up 6 bases, with 19 bases separating them. Germline CDR1 is SNHLY and CDR2 is FYNNEI. The CDR3 loop spans 14 amino acids.

This rearrangement joins TRBV7-6 to TRBJ1-3; unclear D gene. The CDR3 is 15 residues long. With 2 bases removed from V and 0 bases from J, the gap between germline ends came to 8 bases. Germline assignment: CDR1 SGHVS and CDR2 FNYEAQ. The CDR3 protein is CASSLRAVSGNTIYF. CDR3 in DNA: TGTGCCAGCAGCTTAAGGGCGGTCTCTGGAAACACCATATATTTT.

The chain couples TRBV12-5 to TRBJ1-1; TRBD1 might be the D (6 bases). The germline gives CDR1 LGHNT, CDR2 FRNRAP. The V end lost 2 bases, the J end lost 1 base, and 11 bases lay between the germline ends. The CDR3 is made up of 15 amino acids. For the CDR3, the DNA is TGTGCTAGTGGTTTGTGGGGGGCGCCGAACACTGAAGCTTTCTTT. It codes for CASGLWGAPNTEAFF.

The rearrangement links TRBV6-1 to TRBJ2-7; D is unresolved. The germline V and J ends were trimmed by 11 bases and 5 bases, with 16 bases remaining between them. Germline V gene lookup returns CDR1 MNHNS and CDR2 SASEGT. The CDR3 has 12 amino acids. CDR3 protein: CAPTQDADEQYF. In DNA form, the CDR3 reads TGTGCCCCCACTCAGGACGCGGACGAGCAGTACTTC.

V usage is TRBV10-3 and J usage is TRBJ1-1; D gene uncertain. Trimming left V 10 bases short and J 1 base short, with 16 bases between. This CDR3 comprises 14 residues. CDR1 ENHRY and CDR2 SYGVKD come from the germline V gene. The CDR3: CASQRVWENTEAFF. The CDR3 DNA is TGTGCCAGCCAGCGGGTCTGGGAGAACACTGAAGCTTTCTTT.

The rearrangement links TRBV5-6 to TRBJ2-1; 10 nucleotides agree with TRBD2. The length of the CDR3 is 19 residues. Germline V gene data show CDR1 as SGHDT and CDR2 as YYEEEE. V trimming: 4 bases; J trimming: 3 bases; junction bases outside the gene matches: 16. In nucleotides, the CDR3 is TGTGCCAGCAGCGGAACCGTAGCGGGGGGCCACCCCCTCTACAATGAGCAGTTCTTC. Residues: CASSGTVAGGHPLYNEQFF.

J is TRBJ1-2 and V is TRBV20-1; D call uncertain. Trimming shortened V by 3 bases and J by 4 bases, and 6 bases separated the two germline ends. This CDR3 is built from 11 residues. The germline gives CDR1 DFQATT, CDR2 SNEGSKA (reference sequence). In nucleotides, the CDR3 is TGCAGTGCTAGGTCTATCTATGGCTACACCTTC. As protein: CSARSIYGYTF.

The chain combines TRBV15 with TRBJ1-5; no clear D. This CDR3 contains 17 residues. Trimming stripped 6 bases from V and 1 base from J, with 19 bases between. Germline V gene sequence: CDR1 LNHNV, CDR2 YYDKDF (reference sequence). For the CDR3, the DNA is TGTGCCACCAGGGTAGGACCAAGGGCCAAAAGCAATCAGCCCCAGCATTTT. It codes for CATRVGPRAKSNQPQHF.

The V gene is TRBV14, the J gene TRBJ1-2; 10 bases are a match to TRBD1. Germline assignment: CDR1 SGHDN and CDR2 FVKESK. The CDR3 is 15 amino acids. Germline trimming cut 3 bases from V and 3 bases from J; bases unmatched to any gene: 4. The CDR3 loop is CASSHQTGGDYGYTF. CDR3 in DNA: TGTGCCAGCAGCCACCAGACAGGGGGCGACTATGGCTACACCTTC.

The chain couples TRBV11-2 to TRBJ2-4, with D hard to call. From germline, CDR1 is SGHAT and CDR2 FQNNGV. This CDR3 comprises 19 residues. Trimming cost V 5 bases and J 3 bases, with 26 bases left between them. In nucleotides, the CDR3 is TGTGCCAGCAGCCCCGTGGACCCTCTGAAGGTTGGGGACAAAAACATTCAGTACTTC. The encoded protein is CASSPVDPLKVGDKNIQYF.

Here the CDR3 DNA reads TGTGCCAGCCGAACCACGGGTCAGGGGGCGAACTATGGCTACACCTTC. Its translation: CASRTTGQGANYGYTF. This rearrangement joins TRBV19 to TRBJ1-2; 8 bases fit TRBD1. The CDR3 has 16 amino acids. The V and J ends lost 9 bases and 2 bases, in that order; junction bases with no gene match: 14. Per germline, CDR1 LNHDA and CDR2 SQIVND (reference sequence).

The chain carries TRBV28 and TRBJ1-2, with unresolved D. Trimming stripped 1 base from V and 6 bases from J, with 21 bases between. This CDR3 contains 17 residues. The germline CDR1 and CDR2 sequences are MDHEN and SYDVKM. The CDR3 reads CASSLYEGPTPEDGYTF. Written as DNA, the CDR3 is TGTGCCAGCAGTTTATATGAGGGTCCCACTCCTGAGGATGGCTACACCTTC.

The genes are TRBV30 and TRBJ2-1; TRBD1 might be the D (5 bases). Trimming took off 5 bases at V and 4 bases at J, with 9 bases between the two ends. There are 12 residues in the CDR3. Germline-derived CDR1 and CDR2 are GTSNPN and SVGIG (reference sequence). CDR3 sequence: CAWSDRYNEQFF. The DNA for the CDR3 is TGTGCCTGGTCAGACAGATACAATGAGCAGTTCTTC.